This TCR beta chain was sequenced during a study of blood T cell repertoires in COVID-19. This clone came up once. The CDR3 is 13 amino acids. The germline gives CDR1 SGDLS, CDR2 YYNGEE. Trimming cost V 3 bases and J 5 bases; bases outside gene matches: 3. The repertoire was sequenced with immunoSEQ multiplex PCR; TCRdb's copy has only in-frame clones and lacks some. The table lists fewer than 400,000 clones, around 86% of them singletons. V is TRBV9 and J is TRBJ1-2; 8 bases match TRBD1. This TCR came from a human donor in a cohort sampled during active COVID-19. Input material: peripheral blood. The CDR3 region has the DNA TGTGCCAGCAGCGCAGGGGGCGTTTATGGCTACACCTTC. Amino acid sequence: CASSAGGVYGYTF.